Listed below are T cell receptor beta chains from one sample, sequenced in a study. TCRdb reanalysed the 5' RACE reads using MiXCR and keeps one entry per CDR3 protein. The data hold roughly 10,000 distinct CDR3 sequences, with 34% observed a single time. The sample comprised Tregs sorted from blood. The receptors come from a female donor with breast cancer. CDR3s include the opening cysteine and the closing phenylalanine or tryptophan. The D gene is left open where the match is weak. Expanded clones get a size class; other rows say once, few or many, or leave the size out.

few	TRBV18	TRBJ2-4	TRBD2	CASSPRGGRALYIQYF	TGTGCCAGCTCACCACGCGGCGGGAGGGCCCTTTACATTCAGTACTTC
-	TRBV4-1	TRBJ2-1	TRBD2	CASSQHSGTTYNEQFF	TGCGCCAGCAGCCAACATAGCGGGACAACCTACAATGAGCAGTTCTTC
-	TRBV5-1	TRBJ2-1	-	CASSFTTGQNEQFF	TGCGCCAGCAGCTTTACCACTGGACAGAATGAGCAGTTCTTC
-	TRBV18	TRBJ2-3	-	CASSPPSTDTQYF	TGTGCCAGCTCACCTCCTAGCACAGATACGCAGTATTTT
few	TRBV4-3	TRBJ1-1	-	CASSPVGGNTEAFF	TGCGCCAGCAGCCCGGTCGGCGGAAACACTGAAGCTTTCTTT
few	TRBV6-1	TRBJ1-6	TRBD1	CASSWDRNSPLHF	TGTGCCAGCAGTTGGGACAGAAATTCACCCCTCCACTTT
-	TRBV30	TRBJ1-4	-	CACSRDHSEKLFF	TGTGCCTGTTCCCGGGACCATAGTGAAAAACTGTTTTTT
-	TRBV12-3/TRBV12-4	TRBJ2-1	TRBD1	CASSPTGGSYNEQFF	TGTGCCAGCAGCCCAACAGGGGGCTCATACAATGAGCAGTTCTTC
-	TRBV12-3/TRBV12-4	TRBJ2-5	-	CASSLPHSQETQYF	TGTGCCAGCAGTTTACCCCACAGCCAAGAGACCCAGTACTTC
once	TRBV5-1	TRBJ2-5	TRBD2	CASSLRIAGELQKTQYF	TGCGCCAGCAGCTTAAGGATAGCGGGAGAGCTCCAAAAGACCCAGTACTTC
medium-sized	TRBV20-1	TRBJ2-5	-	CSARVGGGRETQYF	TGCAGTGCTAGAGTAGGCGGCGGGCGGGAGACCCAGTACTTC
few	TRBV18	TRBJ2-3	TRBD1	CASSPLGTGETDTQYF	TGTGCCAGCTCACCACTCGGGACAGGGGAGACAGATACGCAGTATTTT
-	TRBV20-1	TRBJ1-4	-	CSARVEWGRVVSRSEKLFF	TGCAGTGCTAGAGTTGAGTGGGGCAGGGTTGTTTCTCGAAGTGAAAAACTGTTTTTT